Below, one T cell receptor (beta chain) is given with its context. What it binds is not known. Germline-derived CDR1 and CDR2 are SGHAT and FQNNGV. Trimming removed 5 bases at V and 8 bases at J, with 21 bases between. This CDR3 contains 15 residues. Assay used: immunoSEQ multiplex PCR; TCRdb lists only in-frame clones, some missing. The sample includes under 130,000 clones, approximately 86% seen only once; the top ten take 4% to 4.5%. This entry belongs to a study of cytomegalovirus exposure and HLA in healthy donors. Study-wide points: The authors enumerated over 150 TCR beta chains as linked to cytomegalovirus. High specificity and sensitivity for cytomegalovirus status were reported for the classifier. Rare TCR sequences dominated, though some public TCRs recurred in many donors. In vitro experiments confirmed that a few CMV-associated chains were specific for CMV antigens.

This receptor was identified in a woman aged 18-29 years in good health and CMV-seropositive. The chain combines TRBV11-2 with TRBJ1-2; TRBD1 is a possible D gene (6 bases). Sample: PBMCs. The CDR3 coding sequence is TGTGCCAGCAGCCCCCTGGCCAGGGGCCTGGGGGGCTACACCTTC. The encoded protein is CASSPLARGLGGYTF.